This T cell receptor beta chain appears in the sequencing data of a study of T cell responses to AZD1222 COVID-19 vaccine. Broader study findings: White British people made up most donors, females outnumbered males, and clonal diversity was possibly underestimated. All repertoire sampling was performed exclusively after the peak T cell response.

This CDR3 region has 16 residues. V gave up 0 bases and J gave up 3 bases, with 15 bases separating them. Germline V lookup: CDR1 SGHAT, CDR2 FQNNGV. On this clone: Its cognate antigen is unknown.

TCRdb's copy holds only in-frame clones and misses some; the assay was immunoSEQ multiplex PCR. The sample lists 140,000 to 150,000 clones; 80% to 95% were seen once. The sequence was collected from an adult in good health. Sequences were derived from peripheral blood, sampled on day 0 of AZD1222 vaccination. V gene TRBV11-2 combines with J gene TRBJ2-7; no definite D call. The CDR3, as DNA: TGTGCCAGCAGCTTAGATCTGGGCAGCACCCGCTACGAGCAGTACTTC. This codes for CASSLDLGSTRYEQYF.